This section outlines one T cell receptor beta chain sequence together with its context. The entry originates in a study of blood T cell repertoires in COVID-19. Measured with immunoSEQ multiplex PCR; TCRdb has only the in-frame clones, and not every one. The sample includes hundreds of thousands of clones, more than 85% seen only once; the top ten take 1% to 1.5%. CDR1 is GTSNPN and CDR2 is SVGIG in the germline V gene (reference sequence). The CDR3 is 13 residues long. Trimming took 8 bases from V and 5 from J, leaving 15 bases between them. The sample taken for sequencing was peripheral blood. The TCR originated in a man in his 70s with acute or convalescent COVID-19. V usage is TRBV30 and J usage is TRBJ1-4, with unresolved D. The CDR3 nucleotides read TGTGCCCTCCGGATGGGCGGGAATGAAAAACTGTTTTTT. This sequence encodes CALRMGGNEKLFF.